The TCR beta chain described here comes from a study of regulatory T cells in long-lasting Graves disease. Study overall: Those with persistent Graves' disease had received antithyroid drugs for over 5 years with positive TSH receptor antibodies.

Study-level results: Lower TCR diversity was seen in persistent Graves' patients than in newly diagnosed ones. Whereas new patients shared 950 to 1,000 public clonotypes, persistent patients shared more, at approximately 2,500.

Time point meaning: persistent/refractory GD, antithyroid drugs over 5 years with positive TRAb. RNA extracted from PBMCs served as the sequencing template. Unmatched junction bases numbered 9, after V lost 8 bases and J lost 5 bases. The CDR3 sequence is 14 residues long. CDR1 is MDHEN, CDR2 SYDVKM, per germline. Construction of TCR beta libraries relied on iRepertoire HTBI primers and on Arm-PCR targeting CDR3 regions. In the authors' workflow: Identified segments across samples numbered about 56 TRBV and 14 to 15 TRBJ. TCRdb used MiXCR to reprocess the multiplex PCR reads, holding one entry per CDR3 protein. TCRdb's processing, not the authors' own work, is the source of the V and J calls. The sample shows roughly 470,000 distinct CDR3 sequences, roughly 20% of them seen only once. This clonotype was recorded at least ten times. The antigen is unknown.

The material sequenced was peripheral blood mononuclear cells (PBMCs), taken when the disease was refractory, from a patient treated with antithyroid drugs. The chain joins TRBV28 to TRBJ1-5, with TRBD1 matching over 7 bases. The TCR was taken from a female donor with Graves disease. CDR3 region: CASSDPRGDQPQHF. The DNA of the CDR3 is TGTGCCAGCTCCGACCCCAGGGGGGATCAGCCCCAGCATTTT. Full variable domain (missing parts from reference TRBV28 and TRBJ1-5): DVKVTQSSRYLVKRTGEKVFLECVQDMDHENMFWYRQDPGLGLRLIYFSYDVKMKEKGDIPEGYSVSREKKERFSLILESASTNQTSMYLCASSDPRGDQPQHFGDGTRLSIL.